Described below is a single TCR beta chain sequence and its context. Other nucleotide sequences from this sample produce the same CDR3. Repertoires were generated with immunoSEQ multiplex PCR, while TCRdb's copy carries only in-frame clones and drops some. The table records 380,000 or so clones, approximately 91% of them present only once. This entry belongs to a study of blood T cell repertoires in COVID-19. Across the study: Sites across the United States, Italy and Spain contributed samples from acute and convalescent COVID-19. The analysed material was cDNA or gDNA that came from T cells, B-cell-depleted T cells, or PBMCs.

The cohort comprised adults aged about 18 to 100 years residing in under 30 US areas. Which cohort a participant joined came from the clinical history participants gave. The sequenced sample was PBMCs or T cells enriched from blood (not recorded which). The TCR originated in a woman aged 40 to 49 with acute COVID-19.

The CDR3 is CASRSGYGYTF. The DNA for the CDR3 is TGTGCCAGCAGGTCCGGCTATGGCTACACCTTC. The V and J genes are TRBV2 and TRBJ1-2; D not certain. In germline, CDR1 is SNHLY, CDR2 FYNNEI. With 6 bases removed from V and 4 bases from J, the gap between germline ends came to 6 bases. The CDR3 is 11 amino acids.